This T cell receptor beta chain appears in the sequencing data of a study of cytomegalovirus exposure and HLA in healthy donors. A note on this clone: Its matching antigen is unknown.

Whole-study results and caveats: Serostatus for CMV was the only available immune exposure information. Later analysis identified a missense DCLRE1C variant that was linked to TCR beta V- and J-gene trimming. Usually a TCR sequence was rare, but some public TCRs were found in many donors.

The length of the CDR3 is 17 residues. Germline V CDR1 and CDR2: SGHAT, FQNNGV. Trimming cost V 7 bases and J 0 bases, with 21 bases left between them. Primers: 60 Vbeta forward and 13 Jbeta reverse. Method: immunoSEQ multiplex PCR; TCRdb's copy keeps in-frame clones and lacks some. This repertoire includes tens of thousands of clones. The sequencing sample was made of PBMCs. The sequence was collected from a man aged 45-65 years in good health and CMV-seropositive. V usage is TRBV11-2 and J usage is TRBJ1-1; D is unclear. CDR3 sequence reads: CASTRGGGSHMNTEAFF. The CDR3 coding sequence is TGTGCCAGCACCCGAGGCGGAGGGTCCCATATGAACACTGAAGCTTTCTTT.